This T cell receptor beta chain was recorded in a study of T cells in Graves' hyperthyroidism and ophthalmopathy. This clonotype was counted many times. 10 ml of fresh peripheral blood supplied the PBMCs. There were TCR beta CDR3 regions amplified from RNA transcripts. First-round RT-PCR targeting the TCR CDR3 was performed with the HTBI primer set. In TCRdb, the multiplex PCR reads were re-called with MiXCR into one record per CDR3 protein. The table lists around 440,000 distinct CDR3 sequences, 15% to 18% of them singletons, with roughly 7.4% in the top ten. V was trimmed by 8 bases and J by 6 bases, leaving 19 bases between them. In germline, CDR1 is GTSNPN, CDR2 SVGIG (reference sequence). The CDR3 has 13 residues.

The chain links TRBV30 to TRBJ1-2; D is perhaps TRBD1 (5 bases). This sequence was found in a woman younger than 30 with Graves' hyperthyroidism. Material for sequencing was blood. The CDR3 reads CAPAPGPEDGYTF. The CDR3 coding sequence is TGTGCCCCTGCCCCAGGGCCGGAGGATGGCTACACCTTC. The entire variable domain, with the rest obtained from reference TRBV30 and TRBJ1-2, is as follows: SQTIHQWPATLVQPVGSPLSLECTVEGTSNPNLYWYRQAAGRGLQLLFYSVGIGQISSEVPQNLSASRPQDRQFILSSKKLLLSDSGFYLCAPAPGPEDGYTFGSGTRLTVV.